The 9 T cell receptor beta chains in this list originate from one sample, sequenced in a study of siplizumab effects on memory and regulatory T cells. Clones were read by immunoSEQ multiplex PCR, and TCRdb kept only the in-frame ones, dropping some. In the table there are around 95,000 clones, approximately 91% of which are singletons. The sequenced material came from CD4+ T cells sorted from blood. The receptors shown here come from a human donor in good health.

The chain recombines TRBV5-1 with TRBJ2-3, with no clear D. Germline V CDR1 and CDR2: SGHRS, YFSETQ. V dropped 2 bases and J dropped 5 bases, with 3 bases sitting between them. The CDR3 consists of 11 residues. CDR3 DNA sequence: TGCGCCAGCAGCTTTGTAGATACGCAGTATTTT. Translated, it gives CASSFVDTQYF.

The rearrangement joins TRBV5-6 to TRBJ1-1; the D is unclear. The CDR3 covers 14 residues. V was pared by 0 bases and J by 5 bases, with 11 bases between. The V gene's germline CDR1 is SGHDT and CDR2 YYEEEE. CDR3 region: CASSLESRRTEAFF. In DNA form, the CDR3 reads TGTGCCAGCAGCTTGGAGAGCCGGAGGACTGAAGCTTTCTTT.

This clone showed up just once. The chain joins TRBV2 to TRBJ2-7, with D uncertain. The CDR3 extends over 10 amino acids. Between the trimmed V and J ends, which lost 8 bases and 4 bases, there was a span of 6 bases. The V gene's germline CDR1 is SNHLY and CDR2 FYNNEI. CDR3 DNA: TGTGCCAGCTTGACTTACGAGCAGTACTTC. Translated, it gives CASLTYEQYF. The full variable domain, completed using reference TRBV2 and TRBJ2-7, is EPEVTQTPSHQVTQMGQEVILRCVPISNHLYFYWYRQILGQKVEFLVSFYNNEISEKSEIFDDQFSVERPDGSNFTLKIRSTKLEDSAMYFCASLTYEQYFGPGTRLTVT.

A remark on this clone: One end of the junction does not line up with germline, which may come from a read error. The chain has TRBV4-1 and TRBJ2-7; the match to TRBD1 covers 11 bases. Germline loops: CDR1 MGHRA, CDR2 YSYEKL. This CDR3 is built from 17 residues. CDR3 in DNA: TGCGCCAGCAGCCAAGAAGGAATTGGACAGGGGGCTCAGGAGCAGTGCTTC. It yields the protein CASSQEGIGQGAQEQCF.

The sample holds a few counts of this clone. V usage is TRBV5-1 and J usage is TRBJ1-2, with 7 bases lining up with TRBD1. With V trimmed by 4 bases and J by 8 bases, 8 bases remained unmatched. In germline, CDR1 is SGHRS, CDR2 YFSETQ. CDR3 length equals 13 residues. DNA for the CDR3: TGCGCCAGCAGCCATACAGGGGTTGAGGGCTACACCTTC. Translated, it gives CASSHTGVEGYTF.

This clone was seen just once. The CDR3 DNA sequence: TGTGCCAGCCAGGGGAGGGACAGGGCCCACGAGCAGTACTTC. It yields the protein CASQGRDRAHEQYF. V usage is TRBV7-2 and J usage is TRBJ2-7; 9 positions agree with TRBD1. Unmatched junction bases numbered 10, after V lost 8 bases and J lost 5 bases. The germline CDR1 and CDR2 sequences are SGHTA and FQGNSA. The CDR3 runs to 14 residues.

V and J are TRBV10-3 and TRBJ1-3, with D possibly TRBD1 on 6 matching bases. Germline V gene lookup returns CDR1 ENHRY and CDR2 SYGVKD. V lost 6 bases, J lost 0 bases, and 9 bases lay in between. CDR3 length: 14 residues. The CDR3 reads CAISPDSSGNTIYF. The CDR3 DNA is TGTGCCATCAGCCCGGACAGCTCTGGAAACACCATATATTTT.

This chain uses TRBV19 with TRBJ1-5, with 8 bases lining up with TRBD1. This CDR3 contains 15 residues. Germline V lookup: CDR1 LNHDA, CDR2 SQIVND (reference sequence). The V and J ends lost 7 bases and 7 bases, in that order; junction bases with no gene match: 12. The CDR3 DNA reads TGTGCCAGTACCCAAATAGGACAGGGAGGCCAGCCCCAGCATTTT. Translated, it gives CASTQIGQGGQPQHF.

V usage is TRBV18 and J usage is TRBJ1-5, with 9 bases aligning to TRBD1. Trimming removed 5 bases from V and 3 bases from J; junction bases left unmatched: 5. Germline loops: CDR1 KGHSH, CDR2 LQKENI. CDR3 length: 15 amino acids. The CDR3 here is CASSGGQGINQPQHF. CDR3 nucleotide sequence: TGTGCCAGCTCAGGGGGACAGGGAATCAATCAGCCCCAGCATTTT.